Presented here are 11 T cell receptor beta chains from one specimen sequenced in a study of blood T cell repertoires in COVID-19. TCRdb's table, derived via immunoSEQ multiplex PCR, lists solely in-frame clones and lacks some. The sample has some 99,000 clones, roughly 86% seen once. Sequenced sample: peripheral blood. Every receptor here comes from a woman aged 60-75 years in a cohort sampled during active or convalescent COVID-19.

The V call is TRBV7-9, the J call TRBJ2-3; 10 bases line up with TRBD2. Per germline, CDR1 SEHNR and CDR2 FQNEAQ (reference sequence). Losses at the gene ends were 3 bases for V and 2 bases for J; bases not matched to a gene: 5. The CDR3 consists of 16 residues. The CDR3 loop is CASSFRLAGATDTQYF. The CDR3 DNA reads TGTGCCAGCAGCTTTCGGCTAGCGGGGGCCACAGATACGCAGTATTTT. Full variable domain (remainder filled in from reference TRBV7-9 and TRBJ2-3): DTGVSQNPRHKITKRGQNVTFRCDPISEHNRLYWYRQTLGQGPEFLTYFQNEAQLEKSRLLSDRFSAERPKGSFSTLEIQRTEQGDSAMYLCASSFRLAGATDTQYFGPGTRLTVL.

This chain connects TRBV27 to TRBJ1-5; D remains ambiguous. Trimming took 3 bases from V and 4 from J, leaving 4 bases between them. This CDR3 is built from 12 residues. Germline values: CDR1 MNHEY, CDR2 SMNVEV (reference sequence). The CDR3 loop is CASSFLNQPQHF. The CDR3 nucleotides are TGTGCCAGCAGTTTCCTTAATCAGCCCCAGCATTTT.

In DNA, the CDR3 is TGTGCCAGCAGCCCCCCAGTGACGGGCTATGGCTACACCTTC. This encodes CASSPPVTGYGYTF. The rearrangement links TRBV28 to TRBJ1-2; no clear D gene. The CDR3 is 14 amino acids. Germline CDR1 and CDR2: MDHEN and SYDVKM. Trimming pared 6 bases from V and 4 bases from J, leaving 15 bases between.

The chain carries TRBV11-2 and TRBJ1-4, with TRBD1 matching over 12 bases. Germline-derived CDR1 and CDR2 are SGHAT and FQNNGV. The CDR3 loop spans 17 amino acids. The V and J ends lost 5 bases and 3 bases, in that order; junction bases with no gene match: 7. In DNA form, the CDR3 reads TGTGCCAGCAGCGGAGGGACAGGGGGCGCAGCTAATGAAAAACTGTTTTTT. This encodes CASSGGTGGAANEKLFF.

V gene TRBV7-2 combines with J gene TRBJ1-2, with 8 nucleotides matching TRBD1. Germline V gene data show CDR1 as SGHTA and CDR2 as FQGNSA. The CDR3 spans 15 residues. J gave up 5 bases and V 1 base, and 6 bases lay outside the gene matches. The CDR3 spells CASSLDQGAAYGYTF. In DNA form, the CDR3 reads TGTGCCAGCAGCTTAGATCAGGGGGCAGCGTATGGCTACACCTTC.

The chain employs TRBV4-1 and TRBJ2-1; the match to TRBD2 covers 14 bases. CDR1 is MGHRA, CDR2 YSYEKL, per germline. Germline trimming cut 5 bases from V and 0 bases from J; bases unmatched to any gene: 3. The CDR3 loop spans 17 amino acids. CDR3 residues: CASSYGTSGSSYNEQFF. As DNA, the CDR3 is TGCGCCAGCAGCTACGGGACTAGCGGGAGCTCCTACAATGAGCAGTTCTTC.

The chain recombines TRBV3-1 (or the pseudogene TRBV3-2) with TRBJ1-6, with 8 bases that match TRBD1. The CDR3 extends over 14 amino acids. The trim removed 1 base at V and 11 bases at J, leaving 4 bases unmatched. Germline V gene data show CDR1 as LGHDT and CDR2 as YNNKEL (reference sequence). CDR3 nucleotide sequence: TGTGCCAGCAGCCAAGTAAACAGGGGGACACCCCTCCACTTT. Its protein product is CASSQVNRGTPLHF.

The V and J genes are TRBV5-1 and TRBJ2-1, with D perhaps matching TRBD1 (6 bases). The CDR3 totals 12 residues. The germline V gene has CDR1 SGHRS and CDR2 YFSETQ. The V and J ends lost 4 bases and 7 bases respectively, with 9 bases between them. CDR3 sequence: CASSAQGNEQFF. CDR3 nucleotide sequence: TGCGCCAGCAGCGCACAGGGTAATGAGCAGTTCTTC.

The chain is built from TRBV6-2 or TRBV6-3 and TRBJ2-4; D call uncertain. Deletions cut 0 bases from V and 8 bases from J, with 5 bases between. The CDR3 is made up of 12 amino acids. CDR1 is MNHEY and CDR2 is SVGEGT in the germline V gene. The chain's CDR3 is CASSYSRDIQYF. The CDR3 DNA is TGTGCCAGCAGTTACTCACGGGACATTCAGTACTTC.

The genes are TRBV5-1 and TRBJ2-7; the match to TRBD1 covers 10 bases. The V gene's germline CDR1 is SGHRS and CDR2 YFSETQ. The CDR3 is made up of 12 amino acids. The V and J ends lost 7 bases and 3 bases, in that order; junction bases with no gene match: 1. The CDR3 region is CASGQGDYEQYF. The CDR3, as DNA: TGCGCCAGCGGACAGGGGGACTACGAGCAGTACTTC.

The rearrangement links TRBV5-4 to TRBJ2-5, with D perhaps matching TRBD2 (6 bases). The CDR3 length is 15 residues. V was trimmed by 5 bases and J by 2 bases, leaving 16 bases between them. Per the germline V gene, CDR1 is SGHNT and CDR2 is YYREEE (reference sequence). The CDR3 DNA sequence: TGTGCCAGCAGTTCGCCGACTAGATTACAAGAGACCCAGTACTTC. Translated, it gives CASSSPTRLQETQYF.